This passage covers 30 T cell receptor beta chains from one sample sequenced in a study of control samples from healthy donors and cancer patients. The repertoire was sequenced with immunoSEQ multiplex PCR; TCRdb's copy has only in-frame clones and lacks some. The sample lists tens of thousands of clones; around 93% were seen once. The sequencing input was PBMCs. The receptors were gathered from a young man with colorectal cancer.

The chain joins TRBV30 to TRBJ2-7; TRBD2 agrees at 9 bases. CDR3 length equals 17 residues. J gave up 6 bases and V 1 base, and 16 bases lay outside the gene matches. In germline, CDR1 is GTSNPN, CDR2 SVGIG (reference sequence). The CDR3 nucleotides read TGTGCCTGGAGTGCCCACAGCCCGGGAGGGCGGGAGGGCGAGCAGTACTTC. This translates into CAWSAHSPGGREGEQYF.

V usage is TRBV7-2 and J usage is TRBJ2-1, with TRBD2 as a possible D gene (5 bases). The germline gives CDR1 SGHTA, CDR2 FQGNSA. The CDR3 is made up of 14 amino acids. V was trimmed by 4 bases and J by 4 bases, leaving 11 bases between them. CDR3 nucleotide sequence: TGTGCCAGCAGCTCCGCCCGAGGGTACAATGAGCAGTTCTTC. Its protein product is CASSSARGYNEQFF.

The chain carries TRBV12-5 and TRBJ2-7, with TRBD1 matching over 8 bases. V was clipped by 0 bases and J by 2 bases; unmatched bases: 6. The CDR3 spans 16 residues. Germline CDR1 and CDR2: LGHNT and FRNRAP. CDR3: CASGLVGLGQAYEQYF. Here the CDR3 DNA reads TGTGCTAGTGGTTTGGTAGGGCTGGGACAGGCCTACGAGCAGTACTTC.

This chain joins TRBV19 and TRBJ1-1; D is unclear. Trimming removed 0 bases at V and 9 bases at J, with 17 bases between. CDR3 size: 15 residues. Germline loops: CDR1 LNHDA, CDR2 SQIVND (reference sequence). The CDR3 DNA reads TGTGCCAGTAGTATAGAAGGGCGGCAGCATACTCAAGCTTTCTTT. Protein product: CASSIEGRQHTQAFF.

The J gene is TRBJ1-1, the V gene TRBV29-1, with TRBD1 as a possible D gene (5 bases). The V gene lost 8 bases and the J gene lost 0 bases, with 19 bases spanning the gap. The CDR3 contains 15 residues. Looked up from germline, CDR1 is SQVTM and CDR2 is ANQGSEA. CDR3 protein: CSSGSSGRVNTEAFF. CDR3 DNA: TGCAGCTCTGGGAGTTCGGGGCGAGTGAACACTGAAGCTTTCTTT.

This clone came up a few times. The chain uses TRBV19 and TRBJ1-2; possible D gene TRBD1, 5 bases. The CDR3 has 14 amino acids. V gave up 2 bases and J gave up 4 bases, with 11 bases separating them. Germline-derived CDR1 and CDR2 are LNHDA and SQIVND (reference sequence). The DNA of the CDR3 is TGTGCCAGTAGTATACGAGGGACGATCTATGGCTACACCTTC. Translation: CASSIRGTIYGYTF.

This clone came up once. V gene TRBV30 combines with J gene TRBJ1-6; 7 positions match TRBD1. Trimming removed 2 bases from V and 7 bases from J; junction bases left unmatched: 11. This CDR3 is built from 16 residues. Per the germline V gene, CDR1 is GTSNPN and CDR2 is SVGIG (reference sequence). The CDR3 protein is CAWSTLPTGLNSPLHF. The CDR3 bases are TGTGCCTGGAGTACGCTACCGACAGGGTTGAATTCACCCCTCCACTTT.

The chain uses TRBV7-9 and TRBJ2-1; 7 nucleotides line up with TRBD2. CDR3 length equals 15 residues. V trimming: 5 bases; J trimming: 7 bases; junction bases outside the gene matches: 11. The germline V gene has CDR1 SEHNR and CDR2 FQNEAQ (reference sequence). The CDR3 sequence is CASSRPGGTFNEQFF. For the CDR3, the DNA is TGTGCCAGCAGCCGCCCCGGGGGGACCTTTAATGAGCAGTTCTTC.

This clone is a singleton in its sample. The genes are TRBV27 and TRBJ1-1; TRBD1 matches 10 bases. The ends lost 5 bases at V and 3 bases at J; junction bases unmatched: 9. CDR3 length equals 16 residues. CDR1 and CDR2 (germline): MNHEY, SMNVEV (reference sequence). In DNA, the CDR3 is TGTGCCAGCAGTCTCGGGACAGGGGTTGGGTACACTGAAGCTTTCTTT. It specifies CASSLGTGVGYTEAFF.

The CDR3 DNA reads as TGTGCCTGGAGGCCCTGGGCGGACACCATATATTTT. It specifies CAWRPWADTIYF. The rearrangement joins TRBV30 to TRBJ1-3; D unresolved. The V end lost 3 bases, the J end lost 8 bases, and 11 bases lay between the germline ends. CDR1 is GTSNPN, CDR2 SVGIG, per germline (reference sequence). CDR3 length: 12 residues. Drawing the rest from reference TRBV30 and TRBJ1-3, the complete variable domain is SQTIHQWPATLVQPVGSPLSLECTVEGTSNPNLYWYRQAAGRGLQLLFYSVGIGQISSEVPQNLSASRPQDRQFILSSKKLLLSDSGFYLCAWRPWADTIYFGEGSWLTVV.

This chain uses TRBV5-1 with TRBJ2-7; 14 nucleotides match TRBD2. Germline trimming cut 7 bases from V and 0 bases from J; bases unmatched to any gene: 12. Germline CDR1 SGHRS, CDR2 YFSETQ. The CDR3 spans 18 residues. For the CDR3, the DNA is TGCGCCAGCCCCCCAACGGGACTAGCGGGGGTCAGCTCCTACGAGCAGTACGTC. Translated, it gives CASPPTGLAGVSSYEQYV.

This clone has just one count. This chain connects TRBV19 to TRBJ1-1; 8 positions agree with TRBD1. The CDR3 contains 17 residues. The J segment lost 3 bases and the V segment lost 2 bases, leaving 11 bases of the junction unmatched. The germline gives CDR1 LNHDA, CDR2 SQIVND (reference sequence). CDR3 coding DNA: TGTGCCAGTAGTATAAGGCCCTCCAGGGGGCTTGACACTGAAGCTTTCTTT. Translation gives CASSIRPSRGLDTEAFF.

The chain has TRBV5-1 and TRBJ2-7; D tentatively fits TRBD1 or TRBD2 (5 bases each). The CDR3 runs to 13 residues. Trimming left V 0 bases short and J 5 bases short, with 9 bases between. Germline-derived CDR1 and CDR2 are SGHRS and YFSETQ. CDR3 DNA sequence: TGCGCCAGCAGCTTGGATTGGGGGAACGAGCAGTACGTC. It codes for CASSLDWGNEQYV.

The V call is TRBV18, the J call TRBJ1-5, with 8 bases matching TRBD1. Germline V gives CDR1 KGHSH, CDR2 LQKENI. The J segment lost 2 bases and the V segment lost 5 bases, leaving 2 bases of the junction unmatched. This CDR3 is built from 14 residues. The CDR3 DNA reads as TGTGCCAGCTCAGACAGGGGAGGCAATCAGCCCCAGCATTTT. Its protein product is CASSDRGGNQPQHF.

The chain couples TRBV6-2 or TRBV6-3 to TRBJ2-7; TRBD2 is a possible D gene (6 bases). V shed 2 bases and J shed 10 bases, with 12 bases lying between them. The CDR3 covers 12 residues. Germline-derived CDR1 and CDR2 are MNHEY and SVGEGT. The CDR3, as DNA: TGTGCCAGCAGTTACCTAGGACTACCCCAGTACTTC. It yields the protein CASSYLGLPQYF.

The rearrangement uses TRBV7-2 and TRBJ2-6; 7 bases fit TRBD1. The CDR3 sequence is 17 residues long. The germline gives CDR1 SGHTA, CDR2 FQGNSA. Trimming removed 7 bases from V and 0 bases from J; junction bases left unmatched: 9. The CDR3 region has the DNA TGTGCCAGCAACCAGGGGACAGTTCACTCTGGGGCCAACGTCCTGACTTTC. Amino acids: CASNQGTVHSGANVLTF.

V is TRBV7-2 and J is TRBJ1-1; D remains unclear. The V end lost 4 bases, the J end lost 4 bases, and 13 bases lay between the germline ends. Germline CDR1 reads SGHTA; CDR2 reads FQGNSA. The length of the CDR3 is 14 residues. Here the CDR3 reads CASSSRVGITEAFF. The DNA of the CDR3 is TGTGCCAGCAGCTCACGTGTAGGGATCACTGAAGCTTTCTTT.

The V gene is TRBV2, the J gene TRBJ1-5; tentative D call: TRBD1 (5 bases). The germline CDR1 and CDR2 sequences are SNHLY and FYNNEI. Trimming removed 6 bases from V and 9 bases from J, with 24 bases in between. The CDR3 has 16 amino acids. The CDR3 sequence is CASSLMGVTGFGPQHF. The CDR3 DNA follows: TGTGCCAGCAGCCTTATGGGGGTTACTGGATTTGGGCCCCAGCATTTT.

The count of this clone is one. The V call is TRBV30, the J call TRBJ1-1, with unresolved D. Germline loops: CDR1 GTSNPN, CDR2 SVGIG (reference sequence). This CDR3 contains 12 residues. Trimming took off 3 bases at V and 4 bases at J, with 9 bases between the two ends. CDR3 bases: TGTGCCTGGAGAACCCAGATCACTGAAGCTTTCTTT. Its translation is CAWRTQITEAFF.

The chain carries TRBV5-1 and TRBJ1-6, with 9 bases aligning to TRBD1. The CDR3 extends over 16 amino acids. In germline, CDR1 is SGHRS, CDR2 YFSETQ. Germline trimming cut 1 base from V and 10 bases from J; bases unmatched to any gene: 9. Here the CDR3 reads CASSLRSGQGGSPLHF. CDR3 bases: TGCGCCAGCAGCTTGAGGTCGGGACAGGGAGGATCACCCCTCCACTTT.

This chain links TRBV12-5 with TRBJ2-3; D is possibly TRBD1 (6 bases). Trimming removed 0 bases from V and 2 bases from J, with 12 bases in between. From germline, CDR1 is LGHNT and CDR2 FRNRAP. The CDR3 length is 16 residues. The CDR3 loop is CASGLVLGHLTDTQYF. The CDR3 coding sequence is TGTGCTAGTGGTTTGGTACTGGGACACCTCACAGATACGCAGTATTTT.

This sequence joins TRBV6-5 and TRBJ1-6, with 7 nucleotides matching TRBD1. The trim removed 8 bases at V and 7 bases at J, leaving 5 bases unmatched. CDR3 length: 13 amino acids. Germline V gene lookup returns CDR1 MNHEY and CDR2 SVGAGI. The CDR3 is CASGQGENSPLHF. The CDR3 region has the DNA TGTGCCAGCGGGCAGGGGGAAAATTCACCCCTCCACTTT.

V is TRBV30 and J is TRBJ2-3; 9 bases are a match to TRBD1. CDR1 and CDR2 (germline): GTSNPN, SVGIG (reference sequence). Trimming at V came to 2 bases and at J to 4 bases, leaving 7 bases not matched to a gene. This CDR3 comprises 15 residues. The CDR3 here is CAWSLAGQGSDTQYF. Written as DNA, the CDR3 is TGTGCCTGGAGTCTGGCGGGACAGGGATCAGATACGCAGTATTTT.

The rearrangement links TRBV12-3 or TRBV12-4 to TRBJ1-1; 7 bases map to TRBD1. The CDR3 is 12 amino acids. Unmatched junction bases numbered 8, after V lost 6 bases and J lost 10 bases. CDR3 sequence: CASSPQGPLAFF. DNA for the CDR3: TGTGCCAGCAGCCCACAGGGGCCTCTAGCTTTCTTT.

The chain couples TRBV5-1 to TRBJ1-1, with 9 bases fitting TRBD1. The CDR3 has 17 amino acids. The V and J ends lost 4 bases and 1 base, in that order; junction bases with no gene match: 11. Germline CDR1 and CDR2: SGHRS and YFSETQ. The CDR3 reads CASSTQPGQGTNTEAFF. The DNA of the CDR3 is TGCGCCAGCAGCACCCAACCAGGACAGGGGACGAACACTGAAGCTTTCTTT.

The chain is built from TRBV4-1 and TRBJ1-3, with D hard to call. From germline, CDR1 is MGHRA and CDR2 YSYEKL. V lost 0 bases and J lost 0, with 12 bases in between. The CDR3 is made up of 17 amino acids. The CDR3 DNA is TGCGCCAGCAGCCAAGATTTTATGTCCTTCTCTGGAAACACCATATATTTT. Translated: CASSQDFMSFSGNTIYF.

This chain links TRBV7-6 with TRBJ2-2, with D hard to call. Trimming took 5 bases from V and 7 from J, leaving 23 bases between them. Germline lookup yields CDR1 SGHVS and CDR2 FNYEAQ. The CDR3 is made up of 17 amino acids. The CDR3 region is CASSPPPGDLNGGELFF. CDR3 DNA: TGTGCCAGCAGCCCACCCCCCGGAGACTTAAACGGCGGGGAGCTGTTTTTT.

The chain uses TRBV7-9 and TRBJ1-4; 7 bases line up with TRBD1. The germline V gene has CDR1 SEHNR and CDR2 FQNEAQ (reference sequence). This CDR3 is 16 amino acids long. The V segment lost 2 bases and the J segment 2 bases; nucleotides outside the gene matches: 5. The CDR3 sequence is CASSLSGGQTNEKLFF. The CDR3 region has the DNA TGTGCCAGCAGCTTATCGGGGGGACAGACTAATGAAAAACTGTTTTTT.

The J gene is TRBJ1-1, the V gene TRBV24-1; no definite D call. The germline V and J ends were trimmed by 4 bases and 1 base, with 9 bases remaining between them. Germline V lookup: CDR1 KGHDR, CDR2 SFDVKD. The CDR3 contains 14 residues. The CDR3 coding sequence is TGTGCCACCAGTGAGAGGGCTGGGAACACTGAAGCTTTCTTT. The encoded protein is CATSERAGNTEAFF.

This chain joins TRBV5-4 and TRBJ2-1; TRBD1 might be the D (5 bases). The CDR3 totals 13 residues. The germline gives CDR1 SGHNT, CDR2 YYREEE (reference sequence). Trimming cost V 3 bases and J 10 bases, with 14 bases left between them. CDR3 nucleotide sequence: TGTGCCAGCAGCTCTCAAGGGGTAACGGAGCAGTTCTTC. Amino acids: CASSSQGVTEQFF.